A selection of T cell receptor beta chains follows, all from one sample in a study of blood T cell repertoires in COVID-19. Generated by immunoSEQ multiplex PCR, the TCRdb table keeps only in-frame clones and is missing some. The sample lists around 97,000 clones, 70% to 90% occurring once. The sequencing input was peripheral blood. Receptor source: a woman aged 55 to 70 with acute or convalescent COVID-19. CDR3s include the opening cysteine and the closing phenylalanine or tryptophan.

13,TRBJ1-5,TRBV12-3/TRBV12-4,CASTFTGEQPQHF
15,TRBJ1-3,TRBV11-3,CASSPGGVSGNTIYF
14,TRBJ1-2,TRBV3-1/TRBV3-2,CASSHNNRNYGYTF
16,TRBJ1-1,TRBV7-8,CASSVQGYGTNTEAFF
16,TRBJ2-5,TRBV5-8,CASSMSLGQTQETQYF
12,TRBJ1-1,TRBV29-1,CSAVTANTEAFF
15,TRBJ1-3,TRBV23-1,CASTPTGVDGNTIYF
13,TRBJ1-2,TRBV29-1,CSVDLPGNYGYTF
15,TRBJ2-3,TRBV7-6,CASSLGGVGTDTQYF
15,TRBJ1-3,TRBV2,CASSRLTGTLNTIYF
15,TRBJ1-2,TRBV11-2,CASSLGPGQGYGYTF
16,TRBJ2-1,TRBV7-2,CASSSQAGGIYNEQFF
17,TRBJ1-1,TRBV18,CASSPQEFPNLNAEAFF
13,TRBJ1-2,TRBV28,CASSTGGAYGYTF
14,TRBJ1-1,TRBV28,CASSPGSLNTEAFF
13,TRBJ2-4,TRBV6-6,CASSYRDRNIQYF
14,TRBJ1-1,TRBV6-5,CASSRIRGSTEAFF
13,TRBJ2-1,TRBV11-3,CASSLTGYNEQFF
17,TRBJ2-5,TRBV28,CASSFFASGRGRETQYF
14,TRBJ2-1,TRBV20-1,CSVSLAGVSNEQFF
16,TRBJ2-1,TRBV5-1,CASSFPTSGTYNEQFF
17,TRBJ1-1,TRBV27,CASSFFFTGGTNTEAFF
15,TRBJ1-6,TRBV6-5,CASKVGQGNNSPLHF
15,TRBJ2-7,TRBV6-2/TRBV6-3,CASSFRSGSKGEQYF
16,TRBJ1-2,TRBV27,CASSSFGGGRRDGYTF
14,TRBJ1-5,TRBV5-1,CASSLASGNQPQHF
14,TRBJ1-5,TRBV4-2,CASSQGGLSQPQHF
15,TRBJ2-1,TRBV7-8,CASSARDSQYNEQFF
15,TRBJ1-6,TRBV15,CATSRDQGRGSPLHF
17,TRBJ2-2,TRBV5-1,CASTSFSLAENTGELFF
18,TRBJ2-4,TRBV10-3,CAISELAGGRIAKNIQYF
15,TRBJ2-3,TRBV5-1,CASSPTDWELDTQYF
14,TRBJ1-1,TRBV28,CASKTGGEDTEAFF
17,TRBJ1-3,TRBV6-1,CASSETTARPFGNTIYF
17,TRBJ2-3,TRBV7-3,CASSSSLAGARADTQYF
19,TRBJ2-1,TRBV28,CASSLTGGYTGALYNEQFF
12,TRBJ1-1,TRBV3-1/TRBV3-2,CASSQGAGEAFF
15,TRBJ2-1,TRBV7-6,CASSRGLAGVYEQFF
10,TRBJ2-1,TRBV6-5,CATGVSEQFF
14,TRBJ1-5,TRBV6-5,CASRGQGSNQPQHF
15,TRBJ2-1,TRBV6-6,CASSQTGTEYNEQFF
16,TRBJ2-1,TRBV24-1,CATSPVTSGSRNEQFF
14,TRBJ1-1,TRBV28,CASSTMEGATEAFF
13,TRBJ2-1,TRBV24-1,CATSDSPTDEQFF
16,TRBJ1-5,TRBV5-6,CASSLYGGNSNQPQHF
14,TRBJ2-1,TRBV7-2,CASSLGGLSAEQFF
17,TRBJ1-5,TRBV27,CASSSADRFYSNQPQHF